These 11 T cell receptor beta chains were sequenced from one sample in a study of PD-L1 blockade in urothelial cancer. The assay was immunoSEQ multiplex PCR, and TCRdb's table has in-frame clones only and misses some. The sample comprises some 60,000 clones, more than 70% of which are singletons, and 2.9% rests with the top ten. Source: PBMCs, taken around atezolizumab (anti-PD-L1) treatment. Every receptor here comes from a man in his forties or fifties with urothelial cancer.

This rearrangement joins TRBV5-1 to TRBJ2-7, with D possibly matching TRBD2 (5 bases). The germline gives CDR1 SGHRS, CDR2 YFSETQ. V dropped 4 bases and J dropped 3 bases, with 8 bases sitting between them. CDR3 length: 12 amino acids. The CDR3 protein is CASSQDFYEQYF. CDR3 coding DNA: TGCGCCAGCAGCCAGGACTTCTACGAGCAGTACTTC.

The chain carries TRBV7-2 and TRBJ1-1, with D unresolved. V dropped 5 bases and J dropped 4 bases, with 17 bases sitting between them. The germline CDR1 and CDR2 sequences are SGHTA and FQGNSA. The CDR3 extends over 15 amino acids. In DNA form, the CDR3 reads TGTGCCAGCAGCGCTCCCCCGGGTTTGGCCACTGAAGCTTTCTTT. Amino acid sequence: CASSAPPGLATEAFF.

This clone was recorded a few times. This chain joins TRBV5-1 and TRBJ1-5, with D perhaps matching TRBD1 (6 bases). From germline, CDR1 is SGHRS and CDR2 YFSETQ. The V end was cut by 0 bases, the J end by 2 bases, with 9 bases between. This CDR3 contains 15 residues. CDR3 in DNA: TGCGCCAGCAGCTTGGGTACAGGGCGCAATCAGCCCCAGCATTTT. This gives the protein CASSLGTGRNQPQHF.

This chain connects TRBV5-4 to TRBJ2-2; 7 positions match TRBD2. The CDR3 is made up of 15 amino acids. With V trimmed by 4 bases and J by 4 bases, 7 bases remained unmatched. CDR1 SGHNT and CDR2 YYREEE come from the germline V gene (reference sequence). The CDR3 sequence is CASSGGGIGTGELFF. CDR3 coding DNA: TGTGCCAGCAGCGGGGGGGGAATAGGCACCGGGGAGCTGTTTTTT.

This clone was recorded once. The chain has TRBV2 and TRBJ2-5; TRBD2 matches at 7 bases. Germline values: CDR1 SNHLY, CDR2 FYNNEI. V lost 9 bases, J lost 4 bases, and 11 bases stayed unmatched. The CDR3 extends over 14 amino acids. DNA for the CDR3: TGTGCCAGTGGGGGGGGATTTAGCGGAGAGACCCAGTACTTC. As protein: CASGGGFSGETQYF.

This clone was recorded once. The chain carries TRBV29-1 and TRBJ1-4, with D unresolved. V gave up 7 bases and J gave up 4 bases, with 19 bases separating them. The V gene's germline CDR1 is SQVTM and CDR2 ANQGSEA. This CDR3 has 15 amino acids. Written as DNA, the CDR3 is TGCAGCGCCAGCCTTGCCGGGAGTGGTAATGAAAAACTGTTTTTT. It yields the protein CSASLAGSGNEKLFF.

This clone was observed at least ten times. At one boundary the junction diverges from the germline segment, which might be a read error. V gene TRBV5-1 combines with J gene TRBJ1-1; perhaps TRBD1 as D (6 bases). The CDR3 is 14 amino acids. Looked up from germline, CDR1 is SGHRS and CDR2 is YFSETQ. CDR3 region: CASSGGGANAEAFF. The CDR3 bases are TGCGCCAGCAGTGGTGGGGGGGCGAACGCTGAAGCTTTCTTT.

This chain connects TRBV7-9 to TRBJ1-5; the match to TRBD1 covers 8 bases. V lost 0 bases and J lost 5; bases outside the gene matches: 9. This CDR3 spans 17 amino acids. Germline V lookup: CDR1 SEHNR, CDR2 FQNEAQ (reference sequence). The CDR3 here is CASSLALGQGNDQPQHF. The CDR3 DNA is TGTGCCAGCAGCTTAGCGCTAGGACAGGGTAACGATCAGCCCCAGCATTTT.

The gene calls are TRBV9 and TRBJ2-1, with D possibly being TRBD2 (6 bases). From germline, CDR1 is SGDLS and CDR2 YYNGEE. CDR3 length: 19 residues. Trimming removed 4 bases at V and 6 bases at J, with 29 bases between. The CDR3 nucleotides read TGTGCCAGCAGCAGGGGTCTGGCGGGAATCCCCCTGACCGTCAATGAGCAGTTCTTC. The encoded protein is CASSRGLAGIPLTVNEQFF.

This sequence joins TRBV28 and TRBJ2-7; 9 bases line up with TRBD1. Germline V lookup: CDR1 MDHEN, CDR2 SYDVKM. The CDR3 has 15 amino acids. V trimming: 4 bases; J trimming: 4 bases; junction bases outside the gene matches: 8. For the CDR3, the DNA is TGTGCCAGCAGTTCCCCGGGGACAGGGAATTACGAGCAGTACTTC. Its protein product is CASSSPGTGNYEQYF.

For this clone: One end of the junction fails to match germline, which may point to a read error. The chain combines TRBV14 with TRBJ2-7, with 8 bases that match TRBD1. The CDR3 extends over 15 amino acids. CDR1 and CDR2 (germline): SGHDN, FVKESK. The CDR3 protein is CASSPGTGALYGQYF. CDR3 nucleotides: TGTGCCAGCAGCCCCGGGACAGGAGCACTCTACGGGCAGTACTTC.